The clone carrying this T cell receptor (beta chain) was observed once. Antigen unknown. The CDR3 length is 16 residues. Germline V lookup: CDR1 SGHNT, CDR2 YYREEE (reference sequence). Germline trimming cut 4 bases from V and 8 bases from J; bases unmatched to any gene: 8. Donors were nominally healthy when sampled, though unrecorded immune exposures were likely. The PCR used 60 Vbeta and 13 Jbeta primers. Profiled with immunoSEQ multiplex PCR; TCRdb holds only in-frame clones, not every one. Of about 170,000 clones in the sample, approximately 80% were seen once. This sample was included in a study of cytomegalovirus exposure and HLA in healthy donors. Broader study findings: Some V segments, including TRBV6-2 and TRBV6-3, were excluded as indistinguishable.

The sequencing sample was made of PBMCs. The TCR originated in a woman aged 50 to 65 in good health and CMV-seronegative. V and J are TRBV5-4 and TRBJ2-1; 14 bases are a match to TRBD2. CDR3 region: CASSTRLAGGPDEQFF. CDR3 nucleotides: TGTGCCAGCAGCACGCGACTAGCGGGAGGGCCAGATGAGCAGTTCTTC.